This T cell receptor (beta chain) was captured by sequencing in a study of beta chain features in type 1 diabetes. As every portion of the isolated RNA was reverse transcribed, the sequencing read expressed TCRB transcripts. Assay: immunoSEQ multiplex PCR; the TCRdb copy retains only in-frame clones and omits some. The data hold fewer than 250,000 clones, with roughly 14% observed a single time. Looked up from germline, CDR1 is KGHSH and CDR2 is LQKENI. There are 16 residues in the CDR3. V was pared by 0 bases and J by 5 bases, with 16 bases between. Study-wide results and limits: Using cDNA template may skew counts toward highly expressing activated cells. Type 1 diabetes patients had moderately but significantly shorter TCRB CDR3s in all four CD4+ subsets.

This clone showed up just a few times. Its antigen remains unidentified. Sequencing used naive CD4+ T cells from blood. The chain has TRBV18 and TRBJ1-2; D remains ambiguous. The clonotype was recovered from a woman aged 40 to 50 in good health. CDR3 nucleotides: TGTGCCAGCTCACCACCTAGCGTTAGTTCGATGTATGGCTACACCTTC. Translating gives CASSPPSVSSMYGYTF.